Listed here are 22 T cell receptor beta chains from one sample, sequenced in a study of CD8 T cells in Susac syndrome. RNA in amounts of about 0.45 to 1 ug was reverse transcribed with random hexamers. TCRdb re-called the immunoSEQ multiplex PCR reads through MiXCR, storing one row per CDR3 protein. The data contain about 120,000 distinct CDR3 sequences, around 95% of them seen just once; the ten biggest clones take up approximately 0.2%. Sequenced material: CD8+ T cells from PBMCs. The receptors here all came from a human donor with Susac syndrome.

The V call is TRBV4-1, the J call TRBJ1-1; TRBD1 matches at 9 bases. Germline V gene lookup returns CDR1 MGHRA and CDR2 YSYEKL. The V segment lost 3 bases and the J segment 6 bases; nucleotides outside the gene matches: 8. The CDR3 has 15 amino acids. In nucleotides, the CDR3 is TGCGCCAGCAGCCACCCTCGGGACAGGGTAGCTGAAGCTTTCTTT. As protein: CASSHPRDRVAEAFF.

The chain uses TRBV29-1 and TRBJ1-1; D is perhaps TRBD1 (5 bases). The CDR3 is 12 amino acids. The germline V and J ends were trimmed by 5 bases and 1 base, with 8 bases remaining between them. The germline gives CDR1 SQVTM, CDR2 ANQGSEA. CDR3: CSVSGQNTEAFF. The DNA of the CDR3 is TGCAGCGTTTCTGGACAGAACACTGAAGCTTTCTTT.

The chain carries TRBV28 and TRBJ2-5; 9 positions match TRBD1. This CDR3 comprises 16 residues. The V gene's germline CDR1 is MDHEN and CDR2 SYDVKM. Germline trimming cut 5 bases from V and 2 bases from J; bases unmatched to any gene: 9. CDR3 coding DNA: TGTGCCAGCAGTGGGACCGGGACAGGGAGACAAGAGACCCAGTACTTC. It encodes CASSGTGTGRQETQYF.

The J gene is TRBJ1-2, the V gene TRBV6-5; D remains ambiguous. V lost 2 bases and J lost 4, with 8 bases in between. Germline CDR1 MNHEY, CDR2 SVGAGI. The CDR3 spans 13 residues. CDR3 protein: CASSYATSYGYTF. The DNA for the CDR3 is TGTGCCAGCAGTTACGCCACAAGCTATGGCTACACCTTC.

The chain recombines TRBV2 with TRBJ2-2; tentatively, D is TRBD1 or TRBD2 (6 bases each). Looked up from germline, CDR1 is SNHLY and CDR2 is FYNNEI. This CDR3 comprises 16 residues. V shed 4 bases and J shed 0 bases, with 12 bases lying between them. Here the CDR3 DNA reads TGTGCCAGCAGTGGCCCGGGGGCCGCGAACACCGGGGAGCTGTTTTTT. Encoded protein: CASSGPGAANTGELFF.

The chain couples TRBV5-1 to TRBJ1-4; D remains ambiguous. The germline V gene has CDR1 SGHRS and CDR2 YFSETQ. With 4 bases removed from V and 0 bases from J, the gap between germline ends came to 10 bases. CDR3 length: 15 residues. The CDR3 sequence: CASSGHQATNEKLFF. The CDR3 nucleotides read TGCGCCAGCAGCGGGCACCAGGCAACTAATGAAAAACTGTTTTTT.

This chain links TRBV30 with TRBJ1-6; D unresolved. Germline V lookup: CDR1 GTSNPN, CDR2 SVGIG (reference sequence). The ends were cut back, 0 bases at V and 7 bases at J, with 13 bases in the middle. The CDR3 extends over 15 amino acids. The CDR3: CAWSVGGQENSPLHF. As DNA, the CDR3 is TGTGCCTGGAGTGTAGGAGGGCAGGAAAATTCACCCCTCCACTTT.

The gene calls are TRBV19 and TRBJ2-7, with D maybe TRBD1 (5 bases). V was trimmed by 4 bases and J by 3 bases, leaving 10 bases between them. There are 13 residues in the CDR3. Germline V gene data show CDR1 as LNHDA and CDR2 as SQIVND (reference sequence). The CDR3 region is CASSTRTGYEQYF. CDR3 DNA sequence: TGTGCCAGTAGTACCCGAACAGGCTACGAGCAGTACTTC. Using reference TRBV19 and TRBJ2-7 for the parts outside the CDR3, the full variable domain is DGGITQSPKYLFRKEGQNVTLSCEQNLNHDAMYWYRQDPGQGLRLIYYSQIVNDFQKGDIAEGYSVSREKKESFPLTVTSAQKNPTAFYLCASSTRTGYEQYFGPGTRLTVT.

This rearrangement joins TRBV7-9 to TRBJ1-2, with D possibly being TRBD1 (5 bases). The CDR3 spans 18 residues. From germline, CDR1 is SEHNR and CDR2 FQNEAQ (reference sequence). Trimming cost V 5 bases and J 0 bases, with 22 bases left between them. The CDR3 nucleotides read TGTGCCAGCAGCGTCGGGGACCCGGGGAACCCCACTAACTATGGCTACACCTTC. Translation gives CASSVGDPGNPTNYGYTF.

The rearrangement joins TRBV6-5 to TRBJ2-1, with 11 bases identical to TRBD2. The germline V gene has CDR1 MNHEY and CDR2 SVGAGI. CDR3 size: 16 residues. With V trimmed by 2 bases and J by 8 bases, 8 bases remained unmatched. Here the CDR3 reads CASSYQTSGIGDEQFF. CDR3 bases: TGTGCCAGCAGTTACCAGACTAGCGGGATAGGAGATGAGCAGTTCTTC.

Here the CDR3 DNA reads TGCGCCAGCAGCGGCCAGGGTTCCTACAATGAGCAGTTCTTC. Protein sequence: CASSGQGSYNEQFF. V and J are TRBV5-1 and TRBJ2-1, with a possible D match to TRBD1 (5 bases). The CDR3 extends over 14 amino acids. Trimming took off 4 bases at V and 1 base at J, with 9 bases between the two ends. In germline, CDR1 is SGHRS, CDR2 YFSETQ.

The V call is TRBV30, the J call TRBJ1-2; no reliable D call. The germline V and J ends were trimmed by 1 base and 3 bases, with 0 bases remaining between them. Germline V lookup: CDR1 GTSNPN, CDR2 SVGIG (reference sequence). CDR3 length equals 10 residues. The CDR3 region is CAWSDYGYTF. DNA for the CDR3: TGTGCCTGGAGTGACTATGGCTACACCTTC. The entire variable domain, with the rest obtained from reference TRBV30 and TRBJ1-2, is as follows: SQTIHQWPATLVQPVGSPLSLECTVEGTSNPNLYWYRQAAGRGLQLLFYSVGIGQISSEVPQNLSASRPQDRQFILSSKKLLLSDSGFYLCAWSDYGYTFGSGTRLTVV.

The rearrangement joins TRBV11-2 to TRBJ2-3; 7 bases match TRBD1. Losses at the gene ends were 2 bases for V and 2 bases for J; bases not matched to a gene: 7. CDR3 length: 16 residues. CDR1 and CDR2 (germline): SGHAT, FQNNGV. CDR3 in DNA: TGTGCCAGCAGCTTACTGACAGGGAGTATCACAGATACGCAGTATTTT. Encoded protein: CASSLLTGSITDTQYF.

The genes are TRBV7-9 and TRBJ2-1; D unclear. The germline V gene encodes CDR1 SEHNR and CDR2 FQNEAQ (reference sequence). CDR3 length: 14 residues. The V end was cut by 3 bases, the J end by 7 bases, with 13 bases between. The CDR3 coding sequence is TGTGCCAGCAGCTTGTCGAGTAGGTTAAATGAGCAGTTCTTC. Its translation: CASSLSSRLNEQFF.

The chain is built from TRBV7-2 and TRBJ1-6, with a possible D match to TRBD1 (5 bases). With 5 bases removed from V and 6 bases from J, the gap between germline ends came to 8 bases. The CDR3 totals 13 residues. CDR1 SGHTA and CDR2 FQGNSA come from the germline V gene. The CDR3 DNA is TGTGCCAGCAGCGCCGGGACTAATTCACCCCTCCACTTT. This encodes CASSAGTNSPLHF.

This chain connects TRBV12-3 or TRBV12-4 to TRBJ2-2; D uncertain. This CDR3 is 15 amino acids long. V lost 3 bases, J lost 6 bases, and 14 bases lay in between. CDR3 protein: CASSFDRTVAGELFF. DNA of the CDR3: TGTGCCAGCAGTTTCGACCGAACGGTTGCCGGGGAGCTGTTTTTT.

The V and J genes are TRBV7-9 and TRBJ2-5; D is undetermined. V gave up 5 bases and J gave up 5 bases, with 18 bases separating them. The CDR3 has 15 residues. In germline, CDR1 is SEHNR, CDR2 FQNEAQ (reference sequence). The DNA for the CDR3 is TGTGCCAGCAGCCCACCTGGTGGTCCCCAGGAGACCCAGTACTTC. Protein: CASSPPGGPQETQYF. Full variable domain (rest looked up from reference TRBV7-9 and TRBJ2-5): DTGVSQNPRHKITKRGQNVTFRCDPISEHNRLYWYRQTLGQGPEFLTYFQNEAQLEKSRLLSDRFSAERPKGSFSTLEIQRTEQGDSAMYLCASSPPGGPQETQYFGPGTRLLVL.

The rearrangement joins TRBV25-1 to TRBJ1-2; D is uncertain. The CDR3 is 11 residues long. From germline, CDR1 is MGHDK and CDR2 SYGVNS. The V end was cut by 8 bases, the J end by 6 bases, with 10 bases between. CDR3 region: CASRSKDGYTF. The CDR3 coding sequence is TGTGCCAGCCGAAGCAAGGATGGCTACACCTTC.

This chain joins TRBV19 and TRBJ1-1; D not resolved. The CDR3 is 14 amino acids. Deletions cut 1 base from V and 1 base from J, with 7 bases between. Germline assignment: CDR1 LNHDA and CDR2 SQIVND (reference sequence). For the CDR3, the DNA is TGTGCCAGTAGTATAGGTCGGACGAACACTGAAGCTTTCTTT. It translates to CASSIGRTNTEAFF.

This chain uses TRBV4-1 with TRBJ2-5; D might be TRBD1 or TRBD2, each matching 5 bases. V lost 1 base to trimming and J lost 4 bases, with 7 bases between them. This CDR3 spans 13 amino acids. Germline CDR1 and CDR2: MGHRA and YSYEKL. The CDR3 reads CASSQAGLETQYF. In nucleotides, the CDR3 is TGCGCCAGCAGCCAAGCGGGGCTAGAGACCCAGTACTTC.

The table lists this clonotype with a count of one. The chain recombines TRBV6-5 with TRBJ1-1; D is perhaps TRBD1 (5 bases). V was clipped by 4 bases and J by 11 bases, with 17 bases between them. Germline lookup yields CDR1 MNHEY and CDR2 SVGAGI. There are 13 residues in the CDR3. The CDR3 sequence is CASSSSGGSVAFF. The CDR3 bases are TGTGCCAGCAGTTCTTCCGGGGGATCTGTGGCTTTCTTT.

The J gene is TRBJ2-5, the V gene TRBV20-1; perhaps TRBD2 as D (5 bases). Germline V gene lookup returns CDR1 DFQATT and CDR2 SNEGSKA (reference sequence). The CDR3 loop spans 12 amino acids. Trimming shortened V by 3 bases and J by 7 bases, and 12 bases separated the two germline ends. The CDR3 is CSAREEEWTQYF. The DNA for the CDR3 is TGCAGTGCTAGGGAGGAAGAATGGACCCAGTACTTC.